Listed below are T cell receptor beta chains from one sample, sequenced in a study of OX40 agonist ivuxolimab in advanced cancers. Using immunoSEQ multiplex PCR, the repertoire was profiled, and TCRdb retains in-frame clones only, with some absent. The data contain about 89,000 clones, approximately 91% of them singletons. This specimen was CD4+ or CD8+ T cells sorted from blood, taken in a trial of the OX40 agonist ivuxolimab. The receptors were gathered from an adult with an advanced solid tumor such as melanoma, head and neck, liver or kidney cancer. Each CDR3 is given with its conserved first and last residue. Fields, in order: V gene, J gene, clone size, D gene, CDR3 protein, CDR3 DNA. A D gene is named only where the DNA matches it firmly. Part of the rows lack a size; the others show once, few, many or a class for expanded clones.

>TRBV5-1|TRBJ2-7|NA|NA
CASSLESSGEQYF
TGCGCCAGCAGCTTGGAATCAAGCGGCGAGCAGTACTTC
>TRBV4-2|TRBJ2-2|NA|TRBD1
CASSVLQGATGELFF
TGTGCCAGCAGCGTGCTACAGGGGGCAACCGGGGAGCTGTTTTTT
>TRBV5-1|TRBJ1-4|NA|TRBD1
CASSFSGTGAEKLFF
TGCGCCAGCAGCTTTTCCGGGACAGGGGCTGAAAAACTGTTTTTT
>TRBV14|TRBJ2-1|NA|TRBD2
CASSQATSGNNEQFF
TGTGCCAGCAGCCAGGCAACTAGCGGGAATAATGAGCAGTTCTTC
>TRBV4-1|TRBJ1-5|once|NA
CASSQDEGQPQHF
TGCGCCAGCAGCCAAGACGAGGGACAGCCCCAGCATTTT
>TRBV29-1|TRBJ1-2|once|NA
CSVVFSSGLYGYTF
TGCAGCGTTGTATTTTCATCAGGGCTCTATGGCTACACCTTC
>TRBV11-2|TRBJ1-5|NA|TRBD1
CASSLGQGNNQPQHF
TGTGCCAGCAGCCTCGGACAGGGGAACAATCAGCCCCAGCATTTT
>TRBV28|TRBJ2-1|NA|NA
CASSTPVDNEQFF
TGTGCCAGCAGTACGCCTGTGGACAATGAGCAGTTCTTC
>TRBV27|TRBJ2-6|once|NA
CASSPYNTGSGANVLTF
TGTGCCAGCAGTCCATACAACACCGGCTCTGGGGCCAACGTCCTGACTTTC
>TRBV4-1|TRBJ1-6|NA|NA
CASSQDNSGRALHF
TGCGCCAGCAGCCAAGATAATTCAGGTCGCGCGCTCCACTTT
>TRBV11-2|TRBJ1-1|NA|NA
CASSLSLVTPAAEAFF
TGTGCCAGCAGCTTAAGTCTCGTGACACCGGCCGCTGAAGCTTTCTTT
>TRBV9|TRBJ2-5|NA|NA
CASSARGARETQYF
TGTGCCAGCAGCGCTAGGGGTGCACGAGAGACCCAGTACTTC
>TRBV28|TRBJ2-7|NA|TRBD1
CASSFRQGASYEQYF
TGTGCCAGCAGTTTCCGGCAGGGGGCATCCTACGAGCAGTACTTC
>TRBV11-3|TRBJ2-3|NA|TRBD2
CASSLASGGADTQYF
TGTGCCAGCAGCTTAGCTAGCGGGGGTGCAGATACGCAGTATTTT
>TRBV2|TRBJ1-6|NA|NA
CASSVFNSPLHF
TGTGCCAGCAGTGTCTTTAATTCACCCCTCCACTTT
>TRBV7-2|TRBJ2-1|NA|NA
CASSLGWSKGEQFF
TGTGCCAGCAGCTTAGGATGGTCGAAGGGTGAGCAGTTCTTC
>TRBV7-9|TRBJ2-2|once|TRBD2
CASSLRLTSGLANTGELFF
TGTGCCAGCAGCCTACGGCTGACTAGCGGACTCGCGAACACCGGGGAGCTGTTTTTT
>TRBV30|TRBJ1-5|NA|TRBD1
CAWTQGDNQPQHF
TGTGCCTGGACACAGGGGGACAATCAGCCCCAGCATTTT
>TRBV2|TRBJ1-3|NA|NA
CASSELGAGNTIYF
TGTGCCAGCAGTGAACTAGGAGCCGGAAACACCATATATTTT
>TRBV7-2|TRBJ2-7|NA|NA
CASSLALDRSYEQYF
TGTGCCAGCAGCTTAGCGCTCGACAGATCGTACGAGCAGTACTTC
>TRBV18|TRBJ2-7|NA|NA
CASSAGLFSASSYEQYF
TGTGCCAGCTCAGCGGGACTTTTTTCCGCCTCATCCTACGAGCAGTACTTC
>TRBV10-3|TRBJ2-3|NA|TRBD2
CAISEVAGLTDTQYF
TGTGCCATCAGTGAGGTAGCGGGACTAACAGATACGCAGTATTTT
>TRBV25-1|TRBJ1-4|NA|NA
CASSVQGEDEKLFF
TGTGCCAGCAGTGTACAGGGAGAAGATGAAAAACTGTTTTTT
>TRBV25-1|TRBJ2-1|NA|TRBD2
CASSEGGGSYNEQFF
TGTGCCAGCAGTGAGGGGGGGGGTTCCTACAATGAGCAGTTCTTC
>TRBV13|TRBJ2-2|NA|NA
CASSPGPYKTYTGELFF
TGTGCCAGCAGCCCCGGTCCCTACAAAACCTACACCGGGGAGCTGTTTTTT
>TRBV15|TRBJ2-2|once|TRBD2
CATSERGGLVGELFF
TGTGCCACCAGCGAACGGGGGGGCCTGGTCGGGGAGCTGTTTTTT
>TRBV7-9|TRBJ1-5|NA|NA
CASSLDLAPQHF
TGTGCCAGCAGCTTAGACCTGGCGCCCCAGCATTTT
>TRBV19|TRBJ1-1|few|NA
CASSRDVWTEAFF
TGTGCCAGTAGTAGGGACGTATGGACTGAAGCTTTCTTT
>TRBV7-2|TRBJ1-6|NA|TRBD1
CASSAGQGAPLHF
TGTGCCAGCAGCGCGGGACAGGGGGCACCCCTCCACTTT
>TRBV5-1|TRBJ2-1|NA|TRBD1
CASSRDRYNEQFF
TGCGCCAGCAGCAGGGACAGGTACAATGAGCAGTTCTTC
>TRBV7-9|TRBJ1-2|NA|NA
CASTWPPENGYTF
TGTGCCAGCACCTGGCCCCCAGAAAATGGCTACACCTTC
>TRBV7-6|TRBJ2-2|NA|NA
CASSLAAFTGELFF
TGTGCCAGCAGCTTAGCCGCGTTCACCGGGGAGCTGTTTTTT
>TRBV19|TRBJ2-2|once|TRBD1
CASSTATGTPGELFF
TGTGCCAGTAGTACTGCGACAGGGACCCCCGGGGAGCTGTTTTTT
>TRBV6-1|TRBJ2-7|NA|NA
CASSEKRSGVEQYF
TGTGCCAGCAGTGAAAAGAGGTCAGGGGTCGAGCAGTACTTC
>TRBV5-1|TRBJ1-1|NA|NA
CASSLAPPDTEAFF
TGCGCCAGCAGCTTGGCGCCCCCCGACACTGAAGCTTTCTTT
>TRBV2|TRBJ1-2|NA|NA
CASSEASYGYTF
TGTGCCAGCAGTGAAGCTTCGTACGGCTACACCTTC
>TRBV11-3|TRBJ2-7|NA|TRBD1
CASSSDGQGNSEQYF
TGTGCCAGCAGCTCGGATGGACAGGGGAACAGCGAGCAGTACTTC
>TRBV5-1|TRBJ2-1|NA|TRBD1
CASSFNVQGLNEQFF
TGCGCCAGCAGCTTCAACGTACAGGGGTTAAATGAGCAGTTCTTC
>TRBV10-3|TRBJ2-3|once|NA
CAISVGTDTQYF
TGTGCCATCAGTGTAGGCACAGATACGCAGTATTTT
>TRBV4-3|TRBJ2-2|once|TRBD1
CASSQVRFMDRGNTGELFF
TGCGCCAGCAGCCAAGTGAGGTTTATGGACAGGGGGAACACCGGGGAGCTGTTTTTT
>TRBV9|TRBJ2-2|NA|TRBD2
CASSVAGVAGTGELFF
TGTGCCAGCAGCGTGGCTGGGGTAGCGGGGACCGGGGAGCTGTTTTTT
>TRBV5-5|TRBJ1-2|once|NA
CASSPPRGSNYGYTF
TGTGCCAGCAGCCCACCAAGGGGTTCTAACTATGGCTACACCTTC
>TRBV7-2|TRBJ2-7|NA|TRBD1
CASSRNRGEQYF
TGTGCCAGCAGTCGAAACAGGGGTGAGCAGTACTTC
>TRBV7-9|TRBJ1-6|NA|NA
CASSLGGMIPGQYNSPLHF
TGTGCCAGCAGCTTAGGGGGAATGATACCGGGACAATATAATTCACCCCTCCACTTT
>TRBV7-6|TRBJ2-7|NA|TRBD1
CASTSGLGQSYEQYF
TGTGCCAGCACCTCCGGTCTGGGACAGTCCTACGAGCAGTACTTC
>TRBV29-1|TRBJ2-3|NA|NA
CSVLAFLIDTQYF
TGCAGCGTTCTAGCGTTTCTGATCGATACGCAGTATTTT
>TRBV6-4|TRBJ1-5|NA|TRBD1
CASTRDREGNQPQHF
TGTGCCAGCACCAGGGACAGGGAAGGCAATCAGCCCCAGCATTTT
>TRBV5-1|TRBJ2-1|few|TRBD1
CASREGQGSYSSYNEQFF
TGCGCCAGCAGAGAGGGACAGGGCTCGTACAGCTCCTACAATGAGCAGTTCTTC
>TRBV7-6|TRBJ2-5|NA|NA
CASSLGLGPPETQYF
TGTGCCAGCAGCTTAGGTTTGGGTCCCCCAGAGACCCAGTACTTC
>TRBV28|TRBJ1-2|NA|NA
CASSLTGQPYGYTF
TGTGCCAGCTCCTTAACTGGGCAGCCCTATGGCTACACCTTC
>TRBV5-6|TRBJ1-1|NA|NA
CASSLLTGVSEAFF
TGTGCCAGCAGCTTGCTAACCGGGGTTTCTGAAGCTTTCTTT
>TRBV2|TRBJ2-5|NA|NA
CASSMRRQETQYF
TGTGCCAGCAGTATGCGCAGGCAAGAGACCCAGTACTTC
>TRBV5-1|TRBJ2-5|NA|NA
CASSLGGGHKTETQYF
TGCGCCAGCAGCTTGGGGGGAGGACACAAGACAGAGACCCAGTACTTC
>TRBV28|TRBJ1-1|once|NA
CASNRVSGNTEAFF
TGTGCCAGCAACAGGGTTAGCGGGAACACTGAAGCTTTCTTT